A selection of T cell receptor beta chains follows, all from one sample in a study of T cell responses to AZD1222 COVID-19 vaccine. Generated by immunoSEQ multiplex PCR, the TCRdb table keeps only in-frame clones and is missing some. The data show 150,000 to 200,000 clones, 92% seen once. The sequencing used peripheral blood, collected 28 days after the second AZD1222 dose. All receptors come from an adult who received the AZD1222 COVID-19 vaccine. Both conserved end residues are part of each CDR3. The order of the fields is V gene, D gene, J gene, clone size, CDR3 protein, CDR3 DNA. D genes are given only for firm matches. Only part of the rows carry a size: once, few, many, or a class if the clone is expanded.

TRBV7-9	NA	TRBJ2-1	NA	CASSLVGGTALDNEQFF	TGTGCCAGCAGCTTAGTGGGAGGGACAGCCCTTGACAATGAGCAGTTCTTC
TRBV7-9	NA	TRBJ2-2	NA	CASSPIPGELFF	TGTGCCAGCAGCCCTATTCCCGGGGAGCTGTTTTTT
TRBV5-6	NA	TRBJ1-4	once	CASSYGLFHSPLEKLFF	TGTGCCAGCAGCTACGGGCTATTCCACTCCCCGCTGGAAAAACTGTTTTTT
TRBV5-1	NA	TRBJ2-2	NA	CASSFGGPGELFF	TGCGCCAGCAGCTTCGGGGGTCCCGGGGAGCTGTTTTTT
TRBV6-5	TRBD1	TRBJ1-2	NA	CASTPQQGARAGYTF	TGTGCCAGCACGCCCCAACAGGGGGCGAGGGCTGGCTACACCTTC
TRBV11-2	NA	TRBJ2-3	NA	CASSLPGHMRRTDTQYF	TGTGCCAGCAGCTTACCGGGACACATGCGGCGTACAGATACGCAGTATTTT
TRBV18	NA	TRBJ1-1	NA	CASSPPGSEAFF	TGTGCCAGCTCACCACCGGGCAGTGAAGCTTTCTTT
TRBV18	TRBD2	TRBJ2-2	NA	CASSRAGDGYTGELFF	TGTGCCAGCTCACGAGCGGGGGACGGTTACACCGGGGAGCTGTTTTTT
TRBV7-9	TRBD2	TRBJ2-1	NA	CASSQTSGTYNEQFF	TGTGCCAGCAGCCAGACTAGCGGAACCTACAATGAGCAGTTCTTC
TRBV5-1	TRBD1	TRBJ2-2	NA	CASSQDPGTGSVGELFF	TGCGCCAGCAGCCAAGATCCCGGGACAGGGAGCGTCGGGGAGCTGTTTTTT
TRBV23-1	NA	TRBJ2-1	NA	CASSQSPTYAYNEQFF	TGCGCCAGCAGTCAATCTCCGACCTACGCCTACAATGAGCAGTTCTTC
TRBV10-3	NA	TRBJ1-5	NA	CAISEQRAGNQPQHF	TGTGCCATCAGTGAGCAAAGGGCTGGGAATCAGCCCCAGCATTTT
TRBV19	TRBD1	TRBJ1-1	NA	CASSTDRGAVTEAFF	TGTGCCAGTAGTACCGACAGGGGGGCTGTTACTGAAGCTTTCTTT
TRBV11-2	NA	TRBJ1-1	NA	CASSLTNTEAFF	TGTGCCAGCAGCCTTACTAACACTGAAGCTTTCTTT
TRBV6-5	TRBD1	TRBJ1-4	NA	CATRKQGGYEKLFF	TGTGCCACCCGTAAACAGGGGGGATACGAAAAACTGTTTTTT
TRBV9	TRBD1	TRBJ2-3	NA	CASSTGTGGSTDTQYF	TGTGCCAGCAGCACCGGGACAGGGGGGAGCACAGATACGCAGTATTTT
TRBV11-2	NA	TRBJ2-7	NA	CASSLGQSYEQYF	TGTGCCAGCAGCTTAGGGCAGTCCTACGAGCAGTACTTC
TRBV6-4	TRBD2	TRBJ2-3	NA	CASSQTSGDSTDTQYF	TGTGCCAGCAGTCAGACTAGCGGGGATTCCACAGATACGCAGTATTTT
TRBV30	NA	TRBJ2-2	few	CAWSVIGTGELFF	TGTGCCTGGAGTGTAATTGGCACCGGGGAGCTGTTTTTT
TRBV4-1	TRBD1	TRBJ2-7	NA	CASSQHQYRDSTYEQYF	TGCGCCAGCAGCCAACACCAATACCGGGACAGTACCTACGAGCAGTACTTC
TRBV6-1	NA	TRBJ1-5	NA	CASSDPGQEAQHF	TGTGCCAGCAGTGACCCGGGACAAGAAGCCCAGCATTTT
TRBV30	NA	TRBJ1-3	NA	CAWISGNTIYF	TGTGCCTGGATCTCTGGAAACACCATATATTTT
TRBV5-4	TRBD1	TRBJ1-1	NA	CASSRGQGALSTEAFF	TGTGCCAGCAGCCGGGGACAGGGGGCGCTTAGCACTGAAGCTTTCTTT
TRBV5-1	NA	TRBJ1-2	few	CAIQRGDGYTF	TGCGCCATCCAGCGGGGGGACGGCTACACCTTC
TRBV5-1	TRBD1	TRBJ1-1	NA	CASSLGTGLNTEAFF	TGCGCCAGCAGCTTGGGGACAGGGCTGAACACTGAAGCTTTCTTT
TRBV10-3	NA	TRBJ2-2	NA	CAISESNSPRTGELFF	TGTGCCATCAGTGAGTCGAACAGCCCCCGCACCGGGGAGCTGTTTTTT
TRBV19	NA	TRBJ1-2	NA	CASSTQGNYGYTF	TGTGCCAGTAGTACCCAGGGTAACTATGGCTACACCTTC
TRBV3-1/TRBV3-2	NA	TRBJ1-2	NA	CASSQGASANYGYTF	TGTGCCAGCAGCCAGGGAGCCAGCGCTAACTATGGCTACACCTTC
TRBV7-8	TRBD2	TRBJ2-7	NA	CASSPAGGPSSYEQYF	TGTGCCAGCAGCCCGGCGGGGGGTCCCAGCTCCTACGAGCAGTACTTC
TRBV10-3	NA	TRBJ1-1	NA	CAIRDRGGTEAFF	TGTGCCATCAGGGACCGGGGGGGCACTGAAGCTTTCTTT
TRBV18	NA	TRBJ1-4	once	CASSSEGGNEKLFF	TGTGCCAGCTCATCGGAGGGCGGTAATGAAAAACTGTTTTTT
TRBV27	NA	TRBJ1-2	NA	CASSFVGADGYTF	TGTGCCAGCAGTTTCGTGGGGGCAGATGGCTACACCTTC
TRBV7-8	TRBD1	TRBJ1-3	NA	CASSVTGVHSGNTIYF	TGTGCCAGCAGCGTAACAGGGGTTCACTCTGGAAACACCATATATTTT
TRBV10-1	NA	TRBJ1-2	NA	CASSESRPYGYTF	TGCGCCAGCAGTGAGTCGCGCCCTTATGGCTACACCTTC
TRBV6-1	NA	TRBJ2-3	NA	CASSEWTPPSTDTQYF	TGTGCCAGCAGTGAATGGACCCCTCCTAGCACAGATACGCAGTATTTT
TRBV5-1	TRBD1	TRBJ1-3	NA	CASSPGDRERNTIYF	TGCGCCAGCAGTCCCGGGGACAGGGAAAGAAACACCATATATTTT
TRBV6-5	TRBD1	TRBJ2-7	NA	CASSSRDRGLEQYF	TGTGCCAGCAGTTCTCGGGACAGGGGGCTCGAGCAGTACTTC
TRBV12-3/TRBV12-4	NA	TRBJ1-1	NA	CASSPGTPGEAFF	TGTGCCAGCAGCCCAGGGACACCCGGAGAAGCTTTCTTT
TRBV6-6	TRBD1	TRBJ1-1	NA	CASSYSSQGVKNEAFF	TGTGCCAGCAGTTACTCGAGTCAGGGGGTGAAGAATGAAGCTTTCTTT
TRBV6-5	NA	TRBJ1-2	NA	CASSPPGGGVGYTF	TGTGCCAGCAGTCCCCCGGGGGGAGGGGTTGGCTACACCTTC
TRBV5-5	NA	TRBJ2-3	NA	CASSGGTVSTDTQYF	TGTGCCAGCAGCGGCGGGACAGTTAGCACAGATACGCAGTATTTT
TRBV7-3	NA	TRBJ1-1	NA	CASSLIDSNTEAFF	TGTGCCAGCAGCTTGATAGACAGTAACACTGAAGCTTTCTTT
TRBV6-5	TRBD1	TRBJ1-1	NA	CASRRPQGSTEAFF	TGTGCCAGCAGACGGCCACAGGGGTCCACTGAAGCTTTCTTT
TRBV5-1	NA	TRBJ2-7	NA	CASSRGGQESSYEQYF	TGCGCCAGCAGCCGGGGAGGACAGGAGAGCTCCTACGAGCAGTACTTC
TRBV28	NA	TRBJ1-4	NA	CASSTAATNEKLFF	TGTGCCAGCAGTACTGCTGCAACTAATGAAAAACTGTTTTTT
TRBV7-9	NA	TRBJ2-1	NA	CASSLVSRDNEQFF	TGTGCCAGCAGCTTAGTGAGCAGGGACAATGAGCAGTTCTTC
TRBV6-1	TRBD2	TRBJ2-3	NA	CASSEAGGGYTDTQYF	TGTGCCAGCAGTGAAGCGGGCGGGGGGTACACAGATACGCAGTATTTT
TRBV5-1	NA	TRBJ1-2	NA	CASSLADGKFYGYTF	TGCGCCAGCAGCTTGGCCGATGGAAAGTTCTATGGCTACACCTTC
TRBV3-1/TRBV3-2	NA	TRBJ1-5	NA	CASSQESGLNQPQHF	TGTGCCAGCAGCCAAGAGTCGGGACTCAATCAGCCCCAGCATTTT
TRBV5-6	NA	TRBJ2-7	once	CASSLGGGEQYF	TGTGCCAGCAGCTTAGGTGGAGGCGAGCAGTACTTC
TRBV21-1	NA	TRBJ2-3	NA	CASSKLAGHSTDTQYF	TGTGCCAGCAGCAAACTAGCGGGCCATAGCACAGATACGCAGTATTTT
TRBV7-8	NA	TRBJ2-3	NA	CASSPSQDTQYF	TGTGCCAGCAGCCCGTCCCAGGATACGCAGTATTTT
TRBV12-3/TRBV12-4	NA	TRBJ1-1	NA	CASSIDGNTEAFF	TGTGCCAGCAGTATCGACGGGAACACTGAAGCTTTCTTT
TRBV12-3/TRBV12-4	NA	TRBJ1-1	NA	CASSLGTYTEAFF	TGTGCCAGCAGTTTAGGAACCTACACTGAAGCTTTCTTT